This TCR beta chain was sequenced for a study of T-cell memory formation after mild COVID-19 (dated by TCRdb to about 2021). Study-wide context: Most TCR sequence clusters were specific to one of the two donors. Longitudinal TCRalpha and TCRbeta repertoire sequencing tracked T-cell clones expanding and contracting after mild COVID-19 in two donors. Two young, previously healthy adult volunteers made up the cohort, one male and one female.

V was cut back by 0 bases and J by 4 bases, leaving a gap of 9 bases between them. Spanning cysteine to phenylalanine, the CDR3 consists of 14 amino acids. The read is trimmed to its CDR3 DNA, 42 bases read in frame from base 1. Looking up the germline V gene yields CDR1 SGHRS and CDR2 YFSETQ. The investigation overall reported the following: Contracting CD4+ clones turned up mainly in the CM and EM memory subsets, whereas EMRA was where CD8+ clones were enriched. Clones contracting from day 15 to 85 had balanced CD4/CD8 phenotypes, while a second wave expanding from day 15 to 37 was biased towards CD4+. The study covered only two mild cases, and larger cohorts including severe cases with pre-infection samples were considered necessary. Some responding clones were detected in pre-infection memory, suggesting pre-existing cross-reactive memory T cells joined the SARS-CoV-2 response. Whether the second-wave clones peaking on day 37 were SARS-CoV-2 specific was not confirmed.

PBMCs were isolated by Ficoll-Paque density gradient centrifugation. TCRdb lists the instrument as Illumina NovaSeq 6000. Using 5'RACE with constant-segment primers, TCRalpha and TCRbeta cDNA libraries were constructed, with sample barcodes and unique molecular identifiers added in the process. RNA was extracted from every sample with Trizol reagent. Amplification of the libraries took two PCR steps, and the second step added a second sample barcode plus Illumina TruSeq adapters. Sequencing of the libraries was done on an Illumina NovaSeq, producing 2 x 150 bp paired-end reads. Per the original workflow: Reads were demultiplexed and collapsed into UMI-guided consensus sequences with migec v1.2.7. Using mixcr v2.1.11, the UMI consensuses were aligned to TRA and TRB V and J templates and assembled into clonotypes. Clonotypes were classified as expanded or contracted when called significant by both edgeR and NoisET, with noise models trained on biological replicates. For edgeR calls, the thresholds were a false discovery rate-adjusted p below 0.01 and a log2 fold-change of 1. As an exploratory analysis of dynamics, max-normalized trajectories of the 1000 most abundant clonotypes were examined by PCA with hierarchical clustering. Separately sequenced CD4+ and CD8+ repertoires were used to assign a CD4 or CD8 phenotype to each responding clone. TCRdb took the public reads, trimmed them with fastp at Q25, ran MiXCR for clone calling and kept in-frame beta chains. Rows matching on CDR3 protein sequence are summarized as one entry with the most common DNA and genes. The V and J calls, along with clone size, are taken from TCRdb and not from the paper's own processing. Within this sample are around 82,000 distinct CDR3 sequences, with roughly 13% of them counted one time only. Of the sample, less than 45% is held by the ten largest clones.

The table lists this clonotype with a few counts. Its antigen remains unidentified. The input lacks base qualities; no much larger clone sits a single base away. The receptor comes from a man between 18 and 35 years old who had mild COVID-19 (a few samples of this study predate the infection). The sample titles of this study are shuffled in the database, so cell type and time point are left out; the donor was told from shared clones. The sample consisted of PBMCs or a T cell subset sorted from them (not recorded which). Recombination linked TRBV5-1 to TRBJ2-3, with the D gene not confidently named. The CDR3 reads CASSLALMSDTQYF. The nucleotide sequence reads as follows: TGCGCCAGCAGCTTGGCGTTGATGTCAGATACGCAGTATTTT.